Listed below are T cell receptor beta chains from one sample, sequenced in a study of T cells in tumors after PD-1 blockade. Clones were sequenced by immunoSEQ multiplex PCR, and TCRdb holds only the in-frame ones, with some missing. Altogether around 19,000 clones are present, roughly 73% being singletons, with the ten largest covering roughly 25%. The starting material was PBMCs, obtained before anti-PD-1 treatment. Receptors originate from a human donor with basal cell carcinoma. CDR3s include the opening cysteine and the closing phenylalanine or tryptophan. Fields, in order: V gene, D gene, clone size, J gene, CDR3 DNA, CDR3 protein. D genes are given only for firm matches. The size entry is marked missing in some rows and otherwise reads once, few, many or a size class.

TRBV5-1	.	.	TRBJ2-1	TGCGCCAGCAGCTTGGTGTTAGTCTACAATGAGCAGTTCTTC	CASSLVLVYNEQFF
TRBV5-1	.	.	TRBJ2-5	TGCGCCAGCAGGGAGGGGCCGATGAACCAAGAGACCCAGTACTTC	CASREGPMNQETQYF
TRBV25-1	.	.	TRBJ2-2	TGTGCCAGCAGTGAAGAAGGCAGGGACACCGGGGAGCTGTTTTTT	CASSEEGRDTGELFF
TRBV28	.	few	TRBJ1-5	TGTGCCAGCAGTTTGGCCGGATGGAATCAGCCCCAGCATTTT	CASSLAGWNQPQHF
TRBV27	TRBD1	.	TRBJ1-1	TGTGCCAGCAGGGGGACAGGGCGAGGGAGCACTGAAGCTTTCTTT	CASRGTGRGSTEAFF
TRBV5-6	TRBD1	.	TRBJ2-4	TGTGCCAGCAGAACACAGATAGGGGGCCGCCAGTACTTC	CASRTQIGGRQYF
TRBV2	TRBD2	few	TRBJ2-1	TGTGCCCGCAGTTACGGGGGGGCGCGGGAGGGGAGCTCCTACAATGAGCAGTTCTTC	CARSYGGAREGSSYNEQFF
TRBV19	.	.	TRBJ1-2	TGTGCCAGTAGTGCACAACAGGGAGCAGATGGCTACACCTTC	CASSAQQGADGYTF
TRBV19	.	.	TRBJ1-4	TGTGCCAGTAGTAAGCTGGGCACTAATGAAAAACTGTTTTTT	CASSKLGTNEKLFF
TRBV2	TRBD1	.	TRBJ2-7	TGTGCCAGCAGACGGGACAGGGCTGCCTACGAGCAGTACTTC	CASRRDRAAYEQYF
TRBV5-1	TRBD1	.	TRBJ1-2	TGCGCCAGCAGCCCAGGGACAGGATGGGGTAACTATGGCTACACCTTC	CASSPGTGWGNYGYTF
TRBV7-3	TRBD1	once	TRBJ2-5	TGTGCCAGCAGCACGCTTGGACAGGGAGGGACCCAGTACTTC	CASSTLGQGGTQYF
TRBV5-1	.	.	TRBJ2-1	TGCGCCAGCAGCGCCCGGACTTATTACAATGAGCAGTTCTTC	CASSARTYYNEQFF
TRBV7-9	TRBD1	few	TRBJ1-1	TGTGCCAGCAGCGGAGGGACAGGGGGCACTGAAGCTTTCTTT	CASSGGTGGTEAFF
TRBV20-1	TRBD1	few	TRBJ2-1	TGCAGTGCTAGTACGGACAGGGGTGAGAAAAATAATGAGCAGTTCTTC	CSASTDRGEKNNEQFF
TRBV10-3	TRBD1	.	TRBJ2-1	TGTGCCATCAGGGAAACCGGGACAGCAGGACCCAATGAGCAGTTCTTC	CAIRETGTAGPNEQFF
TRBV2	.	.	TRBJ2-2	TGTGCCAGCATTTCGGGCTCGGAGCTGTTTTTT	CASISGSELFF
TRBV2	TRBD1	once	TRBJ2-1	TGTGCCAGCAGTCTGACAGGGAATGAGCAGTTCTTC	CASSLTGNEQFF
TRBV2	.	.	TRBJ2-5	TGTGCCAGCAGAATCGAAGAGACCCAGTACTTC	CASRIEETQYF
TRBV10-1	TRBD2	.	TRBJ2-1	TGCGCCAGCAGCCTAGCGGGAGAAAACAATGAGCAGTTCTTC	CASSLAGENNEQFF
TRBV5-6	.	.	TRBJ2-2	TGTGCCAGCAGCCGACAGACGGGGTACACCGGGGAGCTGTTTTTT	CASSRQTGYTGELFF
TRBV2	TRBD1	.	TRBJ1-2	TGTGCCAGCAGACCGCAAAGACAGGGCGGCTATGGCTACACCTTC	CASRPQRQGGYGYTF
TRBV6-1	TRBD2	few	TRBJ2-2	TGTGCCAGCAGTGAAGCCGTGACCGGCCCGGGGGGCACCGGGGAGCTGTTTTTT	CASSEAVTGPGGTGELFF
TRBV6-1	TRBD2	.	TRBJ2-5	TGTGCCAGCAGTGAAGCTGGGGGAGGGCGGGAGACCCAGTACTTC	CASSEAGGGRETQYF
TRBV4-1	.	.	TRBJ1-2	TGCGCCAGCAGCCAAGAAGGATTAGCGGGTGGCTACACCTTC	CASSQEGLAGGYTF
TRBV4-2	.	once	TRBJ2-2	TGTGCCAGCAGCCAAGTTGTCGACAGCCCAACCGGGGAGCTGTTTTTT	CASSQVVDSPTGELFF
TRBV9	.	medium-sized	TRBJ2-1	TGTGCCAGCAGCTCTACCAACTACAATGAGCAGTTCTTC	CASSSTNYNEQFF
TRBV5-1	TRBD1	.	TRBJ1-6	TGCGCCAGCAGGACAGGGCGGGATTCACCCCTCCACTTT	CASRTGRDSPLHF